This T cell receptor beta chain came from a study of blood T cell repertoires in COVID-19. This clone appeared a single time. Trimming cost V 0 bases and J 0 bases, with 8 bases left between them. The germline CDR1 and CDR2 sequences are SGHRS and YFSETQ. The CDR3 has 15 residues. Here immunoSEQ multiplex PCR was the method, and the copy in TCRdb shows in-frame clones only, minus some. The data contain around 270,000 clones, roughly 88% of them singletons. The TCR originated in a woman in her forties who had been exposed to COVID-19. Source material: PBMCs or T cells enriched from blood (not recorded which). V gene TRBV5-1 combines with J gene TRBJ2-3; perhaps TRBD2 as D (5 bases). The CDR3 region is CASSLEGGSTDTQYF. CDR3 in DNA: TGCGCCAGCAGCTTGGAGGGCGGGAGCACAGATACGCAGTATTTT.